Following are 5 T cell receptor beta chains from one sample sequenced in a study of T cells in Graves' hyperthyroidism and ophthalmopathy (dated by TCRdb to about 2019). Libraries were constructed by multiplex PCR. The reads were generated on an Illumina HiSeq 2000. TCR beta CDR3 regions were amplified from RNA transcripts. The first round of RT-PCR for the TCR CDR3 was performed with the HTBI primer set and the Qiagen OneStep RT-PCR kit. Through fastp at Q25 and MiXCR, TCRdb rebuilt clones from the public reads, retaining in-frame beta chains. Every CDR3 protein is listed once, alongside the most common genes and DNA of its rows. Within this sample are around 480,000 distinct CDR3 sequences, with 13% to 15% of them counted one time only. The top ten hold around a sixth of the sample. Source material: blood. These receptor sequences come from a woman younger than 35 with Graves' hyperthyroidism.

A note on this clonotype: A much larger clone differs from this one at a single base, so this may be a read error. As the CDR3 is not closed by the conserved phenylalanine or tryptophan, this likely results from a read error. The chain uses TRBV18 and TRBJ2-7; no firm D call. This CDR3 spans 13 amino acids. The V and J ends lost 3 bases and 0 bases respectively, with 6 bases between them. Germline V gives CDR1 KGHSH, CDR2 LQKENI. CDR3 bases: TGTGCCAGCTCACCCACCAGCTCCTACGAGCAGTACGCC. This translates into CASSPTSSYEQYA.

This clonotype was counted ten times or more. J is TRBJ2-1 and V is TRBV27, with 7 nucleotides matching TRBD2. CDR3 length equals 15 residues. The J segment lost 7 bases and the V segment lost 3 bases, leaving 9 bases of the junction unmatched. Germline lookup yields CDR1 MNHEY and CDR2 SMNVEV (reference sequence). CDR3 region: CASSFELAERNEQFF. The CDR3, as DNA: TGTGCCAGCAGTTTCGAGCTAGCGGAGAGGAATGAGCAGTTCTTC.

The sample holds many counts of this clonotype. This chain links TRBV19 with TRBJ2-5; TRBD2 agrees at 8 bases. CDR1 and CDR2 from the germline V gene are LNHDA and SQIVND (reference sequence). With 5 bases clipped from V and 5 bases from J, the junction kept 7 bases outside the gene matches. The CDR3 extends over 14 amino acids. Here the CDR3 reads CASSLYSGTETQYF. The CDR3 bases are TGTGCCAGTAGTCTCTATAGCGGGACGGAGACCCAGTACTTC.

This clonotype came up many times. The V call is TRBV7-8, the J call TRBJ2-4; TRBD2 matches 14 bases. V dropped 5 bases and J dropped 6; count of bases not matched to a gene: 3. This CDR3 comprises 15 residues. Germline V gene data show CDR1 as SGHVS and CDR2 as FQNEAQ. The CDR3 loop reads CASSRGLAGGNIQYF. The DNA of the CDR3 is TGTGCCAGCAGCAGAGGACTAGCGGGAGGAAACATTCAGTACTTC.

The V gene is TRBV19, the J gene TRBJ1-1; D might be TRBD1 (5 bases). The CDR3 contains 13 residues. Germline CDR1 reads LNHDA; CDR2 reads SQIVND (reference sequence). The germline V and J ends were trimmed by 8 bases and 2 bases, with 12 bases remaining between them. The CDR3 region has the DNA TGTGCCAGTCAGGGACGGATAAACACTGAAGCTTTCTTT. This gives the protein CASQGRINTEAFF.